The 32 T cell receptor beta chains below all came from one sample that was sequenced in a study of T-cell reconstitution after alpha-beta-depleted transplantation in children. A library of TCRbeta sequences, prepared with unique molecular identifiers, was generated. TCRdb analysed the PCR reads with MiXCR anew, one entry per CDR3 protein. The table records 230,000 or so distinct CDR3 sequences, about 12% of them present only once. Specimen: PBMCs from the stem cell graft donor, collected from the stem cell graft. These receptors came from a human donor who donated a stem cell graft to a child with acute lymphoblastic leukemia.

This clonotype occurred many times. The rearrangement links TRBV18 to TRBJ2-7; 9 bases map to TRBD1. The germline V gene has CDR1 KGHSH and CDR2 LQKENI. The length of the CDR3 is 16 residues. V was clipped by 4 bases and J by 4 bases; unmatched bases: 11. CDR3 in amino acids: CASSLNMGTGKYEQYF. The DNA of the CDR3 is TGTGCCAGCTCACTTAATATGGGGACAGGGAAATACGAGCAGTACTTC.

There are many counts of this clonotype. This chain connects TRBV7-8 to TRBJ2-7; D gene uncertain. The V end was cut by 4 bases, the J end by 3 bases, with 16 bases between. In germline, CDR1 is SGHVS, CDR2 FQNEAQ. The CDR3 has 15 residues. Here the CDR3 reads CASSSTGDLGYEQYF. In nucleotides, the CDR3 is TGTGCCAGCAGCTCAACCGGCGATTTGGGCTACGAGCAGTACTTC.

This clonotype occurred many times. As DNA, the CDR3 is TGTGCCAGCAGCGGATACCAAGAGACCCAGTACTTC. It encodes CASSGYQETQYF. V usage is TRBV5-5 and J usage is TRBJ2-5, with no clear D. This CDR3 contains 12 residues. The ends were cut back, 4 bases at V and 0 bases at J, with 4 bases in the middle. In germline, CDR1 is SGHKS, CDR2 YYEKEE (reference sequence). Full variable domain (missing parts from reference TRBV5-5 and TRBJ2-5): DAGVTQSPTHLIKTRGQQVTLRCSPISGHKSVSWYQQVLGQGPQFIFQYYEKEERGRGNFPDRFSARQFPNYSSELNVNALLLGDSALYLCASSGYQETQYFGPGTRLLVL.

In this sample, this clonotype turned up many times. DNA of the CDR3: TGTGCCAGTCTCCCGTCGGGACTAGCGAAAAACAATGAGCAGTTCTTC. Translated: CASLPSGLAKNNEQFF. The V and J genes are TRBV28 and TRBJ2-1, with 10 bases fitting TRBD2. The CDR3 contains 16 residues. The germline gives CDR1 MDHEN, CDR2 SYDVKM. J gave up 5 bases and V 9 bases, and 13 bases lay outside the gene matches.

This sequence joins TRBV6-2 or TRBV6-3 and TRBJ2-1; a weak D match, TRBD2 (6 bases). The CDR3 consists of 14 residues. Per the germline V gene, CDR1 is MNHEY and CDR2 is SVGEGT. V was trimmed by 0 bases and J by 8 bases, leaving 11 bases between them. CDR3 sequence: CASSYSRRVDEQFF. The CDR3 DNA reads TGTGCCAGCAGTTACTCGAGGAGGGTCGATGAGCAGTTCTTC.

This clonotype was counted only a few times. The chain uses TRBV7-6 and TRBJ2-2; no clear D gene. This CDR3 region has 13 residues. The germline CDR1 and CDR2 sequences are SGHVS and FNYEAQ. V was cut by 5 bases and J by 7 bases, with 11 bases left in between. The CDR3 region is CASSAYESGELFF. The CDR3 DNA reads TGTGCCAGCAGCGCCTACGAGAGCGGGGAGCTGTTTTTT.

This clonotype was recorded at least ten times. The rearrangement links TRBV4-3 to TRBJ2-3; D possibly corresponds to TRBD1 (5 bases). The CDR3 sequence is 14 residues long. Germline loops: CDR1 LGHNA, CDR2 YSLEER. Trimming cost V 0 bases and J 4 bases, with 8 bases left between them. The CDR3 is CASSQEFRADTQYF. Written as DNA, the CDR3 is TGCGCCAGCAGCCAAGAGTTCAGGGCAGATACGCAGTATTTT.

This clonotype was counted many times. V and J are TRBV4-2 and TRBJ2-5; 7 bases map to TRBD2. The CDR3 loop spans 16 amino acids. CDR1 and CDR2 (germline): LGHNA, YNFKEQ. V lost 3 bases and J lost 1; bases outside the gene matches: 8. The CDR3 region is CASSQKRGGGQETQYF. DNA for the CDR3: TGTGCCAGCAGCCAGAAGAGGGGCGGGGGCCAAGAGACCCAGTACTTC.

This clonotype has a count of ten or more. The J gene is TRBJ2-3, the V gene TRBV7-2; D assignment may be TRBD1 or TRBD2 (5 bases each). The V end was cut by 3 bases, the J end by 1 base, with 14 bases between. The CDR3 spans 16 residues. Germline CDR1 is SGHTA and CDR2 is FQGNSA. CDR3 protein: CASSLLSQGGTDTQYF. The CDR3 DNA sequence: TGTGCCAGCAGCTTGTTAAGTCAGGGAGGCACAGATACGCAGTATTTT.

This clonotype was counted many times. The gene calls are TRBV19 and TRBJ2-5, with 8 bases lining up with TRBD1. In germline, CDR1 is LNHDA, CDR2 SQIVND (reference sequence). J gave up 4 bases and V 10 bases, and 14 bases lay outside the gene matches. The CDR3 is 15 amino acids. DNA of the CDR3: TGTGCCACCGGTCGACAGGGGACATCCGGAGAGACCCAGTACTTC. Translating gives CATGRQGTSGETQYF.

The chain carries TRBV6-2 or TRBV6-3 and TRBJ1-1; D may be TRBD1 (5 bases). This CDR3 is built from 15 residues. The germline CDR1 and CDR2 sequences are MNHEY and SVGEGT. Trimming stripped 4 bases from V and 1 base from J, with 13 bases between. CDR3: CASSSGGTPNTEAFF. Written as DNA, the CDR3 is TGTGCCAGCAGTTCCGGAGGGACGCCGAACACTGAAGCTTTCTTT.

At least ten counts were recorded for this clonotype. This chain uses TRBV15 with TRBJ1-2, with TRBD1 identical over 7 bases. Germline loops: CDR1 LNHNV, CDR2 YYDKDF (reference sequence). Germline trimming cut 2 bases from V and 0 bases from J; bases unmatched to any gene: 3. The CDR3 runs 15 residues. DNA for the CDR3: TGTGCCACCAGCAGAACAGGGGCCCCTAACTATGGCTACACCTTC. Residues: CATSRTGAPNYGYTF.

The sample holds many counts of this clonotype. V usage is TRBV6-1 and J usage is TRBJ2-7; 8 bases line up with TRBD1. This CDR3 is 13 amino acids long. V shed 7 bases, J shed 2 bases, and the junction held 4 bases outside the gene matches. Germline CDR1 is MNHNS and CDR2 is SASEGT. This chain's CDR3 is CASKTGATYEQYF. The CDR3 DNA follows: TGTGCCAGCAAGACAGGGGCAACCTACGAGCAGTACTTC.

V usage is TRBV4-3 and J usage is TRBJ1-4; D possibly corresponds to TRBD1 (5 bases). Germline V lookup: CDR1 LGHNA, CDR2 YSLEER. The CDR3 is 16 amino acids. Between the trimmed V and J ends, which lost 3 bases and 0 bases, there was a span of 11 bases. The CDR3 sequence: CASSHSPGATNEKLFF. Written as DNA, the CDR3 is TGCGCCAGCAGCCATTCGCCGGGGGCAACTAATGAAAAACTGTTTTTT.

This clonotype was recorded at least ten times. The rearrangement links TRBV29-1 to TRBJ2-4; D is perhaps TRBD1 (6 bases). Germline lookup yields CDR1 SQVTM and CDR2 ANQGSEA. The CDR3 spans 14 residues. V dropped 2 bases and J dropped 1 base, with 9 bases sitting between them. Here the CDR3 DNA reads TGCAGCGTTGAAATCCAGGGGGCCAAAAACATTCAGTACTTC. It specifies CSVEIQGAKNIQYF.

The V call is TRBV19, the J call TRBJ1-5, with D uncertain. This CDR3 is 19 amino acids long. V lost 5 bases, J lost 1 base, and 24 bases lay in between. Germline V gene data show CDR1 as LNHDA and CDR2 as SQIVND (reference sequence). This CDR3 is CASSPLPPLGPRSNQPQHF. The CDR3, as DNA: TGTGCCAGTAGTCCTTTACCCCCACTTGGACCTCGGAGCAATCAGCCCCAGCATTTT.

This clonotype was counted at least ten times. The CDR3 is CASSKDRVYEQYF. The CDR3 nucleotides read TGTGCCAGCAGTAAGGACAGGGTCTACGAGCAGTACTTC. V is TRBV27 and J is TRBJ2-7; 8 bases line up with TRBD1. CDR1 is MNHEY, CDR2 SMNVEV, per germline (reference sequence). CDR3 length: 13 amino acids. The V segment lost 5 bases and the J segment 3 bases; nucleotides outside the gene matches: 3.

This clonotype has more than one count but fewer than ten. The V call is TRBV29-1, the J call TRBJ2-1; 9 nucleotides line up with TRBD2. The CDR3 length is 15 residues. CDR1 and CDR2 (germline): SQVTM, ANQGSEA. V shed 4 bases and J 3 bases; nucleotides not matched to a gene: 7. CDR3 DNA sequence: TGCAGCGTTGGGGCGGGAGGGCCGAACTACAATGAGCAGTTCTTC. It codes for CSVGAGGPNYNEQFF.

The sample holds many counts of this clonotype. As DNA, the CDR3 is TGCAGTGCTAGAGATGGACAGATTAATGAAAAACTGTTTTTT. Translated, it gives CSARDGQINEKLFF. This chain uses TRBV20-1 with TRBJ1-4; a possible D gene is TRBD1 (6 bases). V lost 0 bases, J lost 4 bases, and 9 bases lay in between. The length of the CDR3 is 14 residues. Germline V gives CDR1 DFQATT, CDR2 SNEGSKA (reference sequence).

This chain joins TRBV12-5 and TRBJ1-1; tentative D call: TRBD1 (5 bases). V was clipped by 2 bases and J by 7 bases, with 11 bases between them. Germline-derived CDR1 and CDR2 are LGHNT and FRNRAP. The CDR3 is made up of 13 amino acids. The CDR3 sequence: CASGLSKGSEAFF. The CDR3 coding sequence is TGTGCTAGTGGTTTGAGCAAGGGGAGTGAAGCTTTCTTT.

This clonotype was counted at least ten times. The chain employs TRBV5-1 and TRBJ2-4, with D maybe TRBD2 (10 bases). The CDR3 runs 20 residues. Germline-derived CDR1 and CDR2 are SGHRS and YFSETQ. Trimming shortened V by 4 bases and J by 7 bases, and 33 bases separated the two germline ends. CDR3 sequence (DNA): TGCGCCAGCAGCGTGTCCGGGACAGGGAGGCTAGCGGGAGTACAGAACATTCAGTACTTC. Protein sequence: CASSVSGTGRLAGVQNIQYF. Combining the CDR3 with reference TRBV5-1 and TRBJ2-4 gives the whole variable domain KAGVTQTPRYLIKTRGQQVTLSCSPISGHRSVSWYQQTPGQGLQFLFEYFSETQRNKGNFPGRFSGRQFSNSRSEMNVSTLELGDSALYLCASSVSGTGRLAGVQNIQYFGAGTRLSVL.

This clonotype has at least ten counts. The chain carries TRBV10-3 and TRBJ2-1; 7 bases fit TRBD2. CDR3 length: 14 amino acids. CDR1 and CDR2 from the germline V gene are ENHRY and SYGVKD. J gave up 5 bases and V 5 bases, and 6 bases lay outside the gene matches. CDR3 nucleotides: TGTGCCATCAGTCCCGGGACTACCAACAATGAGCAGTTCTTC. This sequence encodes CAISPGTTNNEQFF.

This clonotype was observed many times. The rearrangement joins TRBV10-3 to TRBJ2-7, with D tentatively TRBD2 (5 bases). Trimming stripped 6 bases from V and 0 bases from J, with 18 bases between. The CDR3 is 16 amino acids. CDR1 and CDR2 from the germline V gene are ENHRY and SYGVKD. DNA for the CDR3: TGTGCCATCAGGAGGACTCAGACCGAGGGCTCCTACGAGCAGTACTTC. It is translated as CAIRRTQTEGSYEQYF.

This clonotype showed up just a few times. This rearrangement joins TRBV30 to TRBJ1-5; TRBD1 might be the D (5 bases). The V gene's germline CDR1 is GTSNPN and CDR2 SVGIG (reference sequence). V was cut by 3 bases and J by 4 bases, with 13 bases left in between. The CDR3 contains 14 residues. Here the CDR3 DNA reads TGTGCCTGGAGCTTTGGGCAGGGAAATCAGCCCCAGCATTTT. Protein: CAWSFGQGNQPQHF.

There are many counts of this clonotype. The chain is built from TRBV5-1 and TRBJ2-3; 8 bases are a match to TRBD2. The CDR3 extends over 15 amino acids. Trimming took 2 bases from V and 0 from J; bases not matched to a gene: 2. CDR1 is SGHRS and CDR2 is YFSETQ in the germline V gene. The CDR3 DNA is TGCGCCAGCAGCTTTAGCGGGAAGAGCACAGATACGCAGTATTTT. Amino acids: CASSFSGKSTDTQYF.

V and J are TRBV7-9 and TRBJ2-3; D call uncertain. This CDR3 comprises 13 residues. Per the germline V gene, CDR1 is SEHNR and CDR2 is FQNEAQ (reference sequence). Between the trimmed V and J ends, which lost 5 bases and 5 bases, there was a span of 11 bases. The CDR3 DNA reads as TGTGCCAGCAGCCCGCCCCACCGAGATACGCAGTATTTT. Protein product: CASSPPHRDTQYF.

This clonotype was counted at least ten times. The rearrangement joins TRBV20-1 to TRBJ2-1; TRBD2 agrees at 13 bases. V lost 3 bases, J lost 9 bases, and 2 bases stayed unmatched. Germline CDR1 DFQATT, CDR2 SNEGSKA (reference sequence). The CDR3 has 13 amino acids. The CDR3 DNA reads as TGCAGTGCTAGCACTAGCGGGAGGGGTGAGCAGTTCTTC. It is translated as CSASTSGRGEQFF.

This clonotype was counted ten times or more. This sequence joins TRBV3-1 and TRBJ1-2; no reliable D call. V lost 1 base to trimming and J lost 4 bases, with 10 bases between them. Germline V gene data show CDR1 as LGHDT and CDR2 as YNNKEL (reference sequence). The CDR3 sequence is 14 residues long. The CDR3 nucleotides are TGTGCCAGCAGCCAAGTCCGGCAACTCTATGGCTACACCTTC. Protein product: CASSQVRQLYGYTF.

There are a few counts of this clonotype. The chain uses TRBV29-1 and TRBJ2-2; perhaps TRBD1 as D (6 bases). Per the germline V gene, CDR1 is SQVTM and CDR2 is ANQGSEA. With 7 bases removed from V and 5 bases from J, the gap between germline ends came to 11 bases. The CDR3 runs to 12 residues. The CDR3 DNA reads TGCAGCGGGAACACAGGGACCGGGGAGCTGTTTTTT. It yields the protein CSGNTGTGELFF.

This clonotype was seen ten or more times. The chain carries TRBV10-1 and TRBJ2-3; 9 bases are shared with TRBD2. Trimming removed 0 bases from V and 3 bases from J; junction bases left unmatched: 13. This CDR3 has 19 residues. Germline V gene lookup returns CDR1 WNHNN and CDR2 SYGVQD (reference sequence). CDR3 coding DNA: TGCGCCAGCAGTGAGTCGCGGGGGGGCCTAAGTATTGTTACAGATACGCAGTATTTT. It codes for CASSESRGGLSIVTDTQYF.

This clonotype was counted ten times or more. The chain couples TRBV23-1 to TRBJ1-1, with TRBD1 matching over 7 bases. TRBV23-1 is an ORF for which the function is uncertain. This CDR3 spans 13 amino acids. Unmatched junction bases numbered 1, after V lost 0 bases and J lost 6 bases. CDR3 DNA: TGCGCCAGCAGTCAATCTGGGACAGCTGAAGCTTTCTTT. It codes for CASSQSGTAEAFF.

The rearrangement links TRBV28 to TRBJ2-7; the D call may be TRBD1 or TRBD2 (6 bases each). This CDR3 has 15 amino acids. Trimming pared 5 bases from V and 4 bases from J, leaving 18 bases between. Per the germline V gene, CDR1 is MDHEN and CDR2 is SYDVKM. The CDR3 nucleotides read TGTGCCAGCAGTCCCCTAGCCGGGGGCGATTACGAGCAGTACTTC. Its translation: CASSPLAGGDYEQYF. Drawing the rest from reference TRBV28 and TRBJ2-7, the complete variable domain is DVKVTQSSRYLVKRTGEKVFLECVQDMDHENMFWYRQDPGLGLRLIYFSYDVKMKEKGDIPEGYSVSREKKERFSLILESASTNQTSMYLCASSPLAGGDYEQYFGPGTRLTVT.